This entry describes one TCR beta chain. The antigen remains undetermined. This CDR3 region has 13 residues. Germline V gene data show CDR1 as SGHTA and CDR2 as FQGNSA. V dropped 5 bases and J dropped 5 bases, with 13 bases sitting between them. This sample stems from a study of T cells in localized non-small cell lung cancer. Overall study results and limits: Among the top 100 tumor clones, a median about 52 appeared in adjacent lung. Longer overall survival was seen with higher T cell density measured in blood. Without multi-region sequencing, intratumor heterogeneity could not be excluded. Highest T cell clonality was seen in uninvolved adjacent lung, surpassing that measured in tumor.

This table comes from immunoSEQ multiplex PCR, and its TCRdb copy is limited to in-frame clones, with some not included. Among 48,000 or so clones, roughly 80% were seen once, and the ten largest hold around 17%. Sample: peripheral blood, taken before any cancer treatment. This sequence originates from a man between 40 and 70 years old with stage I squamous cell lung carcinoma. The chain employs TRBV7-2 and TRBJ2-7, with D tentatively TRBD1 (5 bases). CDR3 nucleotide sequence: TGTGCCAGCAGCCCCCCAAGGGGCGACGAGCAGTACTTC. Translated, it gives CASSPPRGDEQYF.